One and the same sample provided the 25 T cell receptor beta chains below, sequenced in a study of blood T cell repertoires in COVID-19 (dated by TCRdb to 2018 to 2021). The protocol used for the library was the immunoSEQ multiplex PCR assay. The immuneACCESS repertoire file appears here via TCRdb, limited to in-frame rearrangements. These files lack a portion of the clones; in checked studies, under half of the deficit traces to unresolved V genes, and the cause of the others is not known. Recorded for this sample are around 300,000 clones; 88% of them occurred a single time. The ten largest clones represent about 8.5% of the sample. Material: peripheral blood. These receptors all stem from a man between 18 and 35 years old with active or convalescent COVID-19.

The rearrangement uses TRBV6-5 and TRBJ2-7, with 8 bases lining up with TRBD2. CDR1 MNHEY and CDR2 SVGAGI come from the germline V gene. The CDR3 is 13 amino acids. Unmatched junction bases numbered 3, after V lost 2 bases and J lost 6 bases. Here the CDR3 DNA reads TGTGCCAGCAGTTACATCCGGGGGGGCGAGCAGTACTTC. Protein: CASSYIRGGEQYF.

J is TRBJ2-3 and V is TRBV11-2; 9 bases agree with TRBD1. Germline V lookup: CDR1 SGHAT, CDR2 FQNNGV. The CDR3 runs to 18 residues. J gave up 2 bases and V 5 bases, and 14 bases lay outside the gene matches. The CDR3 here is CASSLVWDRVRDTDTQYF. The CDR3 region has the DNA TGTGCCAGCAGCCTGGTCTGGGACAGGGTGAGGGACACAGATACGCAGTATTTT.

The sample holds a few counts of this clone. This CDR3 is also generated by other DNA sequences in the sample. The chain is built from TRBV12-3 or TRBV12-4 and TRBJ1-5; no clear D gene. Trimming cost V 3 bases and J 0 bases, with 3 bases left between them. This CDR3 spans 13 amino acids. CDR3 bases: TGTGCCAGCAGTTTGTATAGCAATCAGCCCCAGCATTTT. Translating gives CASSLYSNQPQHF.

The genes are TRBV2 and TRBJ2-5; 9 bases line up with TRBD2. CDR3 length: 16 amino acids. Germline V gene lookup returns CDR1 SNHLY and CDR2 FYNNEI. After removal of 10 bases from V and 2 bases from J, the junction contained 14 bases not matched to a gene. CDR3: CAIQGLGGGAQETQYF. DNA of the CDR3: TGTGCCATCCAAGGCCTTGGCGGGGGGGCACAAGAGACCCAGTACTTC.

J is TRBJ2-5 and V is TRBV29-1, with D possibly matching TRBD1 (5 bases). Per the germline V gene, CDR1 is SQVTM and CDR2 is ANQGSEA. The CDR3 is 12 residues long. V lost 7 bases, J lost 2 bases, and 11 bases lay in between. The CDR3 region has the DNA TGCAGCGCCCGGACAAATCAAGAGACCCAGTACTTC. The encoded protein is CSARTNQETQYF. Supplemented by reference TRBV29-1 and TRBJ2-5, the full variable domain reads SAVISQKPSRDICQRGTSLTIQCQVDSQVTMMFWYRQQPGQSLTLIATANQGSEATYESGFVIDKFPISRPNLTFSTLTVSNMSPEDSSIYLCSARTNQETQYFGPGTRLLVL.

This chain joins TRBV12-5 and TRBJ2-3; no definite D call. V was trimmed by 0 bases and J by 2 bases, leaving 9 bases between them. CDR1 LGHNT and CDR2 FRNRAP come from the germline V gene. CDR3 length equals 15 residues. CDR3 in DNA: TGTGCTAGTGGTTTGGTAGTCAGTATCACAGATACGCAGTATTTT. It translates to CASGLVVSITDTQYF.

The rearrangement uses TRBV5-1 and TRBJ2-5, with D perhaps matching TRBD2 (5 bases). The CDR3 runs 14 residues. Germline V gene lookup returns CDR1 SGHRS and CDR2 YFSETQ. V was pared by 0 bases and J by 3 bases, with 9 bases between. In DNA, the CDR3 is TGCGCCAGCAGCTTGGATTGGGGAGAAGAGACCCAGTACTTC. Translation: CASSLDWGEETQYF.

This clone was picked up one time. The chain carries TRBV7-2 and TRBJ1-5, with D uncertain. Trimming removed 5 bases from V and 4 bases from J, with 12 bases in between. This CDR3 region has 14 residues. Germline V gives CDR1 SGHTA, CDR2 FQGNSA. The CDR3 DNA reads as TGTGCCAGCAGCCCAGCAGGTTGGAATCAGCCCCAGCATTTT. It specifies CASSPAGWNQPQHF.

This rearrangement joins TRBV6-5 to TRBJ1-3; maybe TRBD1 (6 bases). This CDR3 is built from 15 residues. CDR1 is MNHEY and CDR2 is SVGAGI in the germline V gene. Trimming pared 4 bases from V and 1 base from J, leaving 11 bases between. CDR3 protein: CASSSGTSSGNTIYF. DNA of the CDR3: TGTGCCAGCAGTTCCGGGACATCGTCTGGAAACACCATATATTTT.

The chain couples TRBV12-3 or TRBV12-4 to TRBJ1-2; D perhaps matches TRBD1 (6 bases). With 6 bases removed from V and 4 bases from J, the gap between germline ends came to 12 bases. This CDR3 spans 13 amino acids. The CDR3 region is CASSNRVFYGYTF. CDR3 DNA: TGTGCCAGCAGCAACAGGGTTTTCTATGGCTACACCTTC.

The gene calls are TRBV5-6 and TRBJ1-1; 8 positions agree with TRBD1. The CDR3 has 15 residues. Losses at the gene ends were 2 bases for V and 7 bases for J; bases not matched to a gene: 10. Germline V gives CDR1 SGHDT, CDR2 YYEEEE. CDR3 sequence: CASSFGTGGNGEAFF. In nucleotides, the CDR3 is TGTGCCAGCAGCTTCGGAACAGGGGGGAACGGTGAAGCTTTCTTT.

This chain links TRBV9 with TRBJ1-3; weak D call: TRBD1 (5 bases). V lost 4 bases to trimming and J lost 5 bases, with 19 bases between them. The CDR3 contains 16 residues. Germline CDR1 and CDR2: SGDLS and YYNGEE. The CDR3 here is CASSYARAGGRNTIYF. The DNA for the CDR3 is TGTGCCAGCAGCTACGCCAGGGCGGGGGGGAGAAACACCATATATTTT.

This CDR3 reads CASDPGQGYYGYTF. CDR3 bases: TGTGCCAGCGATCCGGGACAGGGTTACTATGGCTACACCTTC. The chain recombines TRBV25-1 with TRBJ1-2; TRBD1 aligns across 9 bases. J gave up 3 bases and V 8 bases, and 7 bases lay outside the gene matches. Germline-derived CDR1 and CDR2 are MGHDK and SYGVNS. The CDR3 runs 14 residues.

The chain uses TRBV7-3 and TRBJ2-3; no reliable D call. V was pared by 5 bases and J by 7 bases, with 13 bases between. The CDR3 has 13 residues. In germline, CDR1 is SGHTA, CDR2 FQGTGA. The CDR3 DNA follows: TGTGCCAGCAGCCCCTCCGAGGTACATACGCAGTATTTT. Translation: CASSPSEVHTQYF.

Comment on this clone: Possible read error: a much larger clone is one base away. The chain uses TRBV3-1 (or the pseudogene TRBV3-2) and TRBJ2-7, with D possibly matching TRBD2 (5 bases). Trimming took 1 base from V and 0 from J, leaving 7 bases between them. Germline V lookup: CDR1 LGHDT, CDR2 YNNKEL (reference sequence). The CDR3 is made up of 14 amino acids. The CDR3 loop is CASSQGTRSYEQYF. CDR3 DNA: TGTGCCAGCAGCCAAGGGACTCGCTCCTACGAGCAGTACTTC.

Turning to this clone: A read error may produce the germline difference seen at one junction end. The V call is TRBV4-1, the J call TRBJ1-2, with 9 nucleotides matching TRBD1. The germline V gene encodes CDR1 MGHRA and CDR2 YSYEKL. The CDR3 length is 14 residues. Here the CDR3 reads CASRQTGGGYGYTF. The CDR3 bases are TGCGCCAGCCGCCAGACAGGGGGGGGGTATGGCTACACCTTC.

The chain couples TRBV27 to TRBJ1-1, with D tentatively TRBD1 (6 bases). The CDR3 runs 14 residues. Between the trimmed V and J ends, which lost 2 bases and 4 bases, there was a span of 11 bases. CDR1 and CDR2 from the germline V gene are MNHEY and SMNVEV (reference sequence). The CDR3 reads CASSLIRGATEAFF. DNA for the CDR3: TGTGCCAGCAGTTTAATCCGGGGGGCCACTGAAGCTTTCTTT.

This clone was recorded only once. This chain links TRBV11-1 with TRBJ1-2; 9 bases agree with TRBD1. The germline V gene encodes CDR1 SGHAT and CDR2 FQDESV (reference sequence). V lost 4 bases and J lost 7; bases outside the gene matches: 7. CDR3 length equals 14 residues. As DNA, the CDR3 is TGTGCCAGCAGCTCGGGACAGGGCCTGAGTGGCTACACCTTC. Translated: CASSSGQGLSGYTF.

The V call is TRBV13, the J call TRBJ1-2, with D unclear. The V gene's germline CDR1 is PRHDT and CDR2 FYEKMQ (reference sequence). V shed 0 bases and J shed 2 bases, with 10 bases lying between them. This CDR3 spans 15 amino acids. The chain's CDR3 is CASSLGRSDNYGYTF. DNA of the CDR3: TGTGCCAGCAGCTTAGGCCGGAGCGACAACTATGGCTACACCTTC.

The chain carries TRBV5-4 and TRBJ2-1, with 10 bases matching TRBD2. The CDR3 totals 14 residues. Germline V gene data show CDR1 as SGHNT and CDR2 as YYREEE (reference sequence). The V gene end was trimmed by 4 bases and the J gene end by 7 bases; junction bases not matched to a gene: 5. The DNA of the CDR3 is TGTGCCAGCAGCCGAGCGGGGGGGCTGAATGAGCAGTTCTTC. Its translation is CASSRAGGLNEQFF. Full variable domain (rest looked up from reference TRBV5-4 and TRBJ2-1): ETGVTQSPTHLIKTRGQQVTLRCSSQSGHNTVSWYQQALGQGPQFIFQYYREEENGRGNFPPRFSGLQFPNYSSELNVNALELDDSALYLCASSRAGGLNEQFFGPGTRLTVL.

The rearrangement links TRBV2 to TRBJ2-5; 15 bases align to TRBD2. This CDR3 spans 15 amino acids. Germline CDR1 SNHLY, CDR2 FYNNEI. V shed 6 bases, J shed 4 bases, and the junction held 3 bases outside the gene matches. The CDR3 nucleotides read TGTGCCAGCAGCGGACTAGCGGGGGGGTCAGAGACCCAGTACTTC. The encoded protein is CASSGLAGGSETQYF. Using reference TRBV2 and TRBJ2-5 for the parts outside the CDR3, the full variable domain is EPEVTQTPSHQVTQMGQEVILRCVPISNHLYFYWYRQILGQKVEFLVSFYNNEISEKSEIFDDQFSVERPDGSNFTLKIRSTKLEDSAMYFCASSGLAGGSETQYFGPGTRLLVL.

J is TRBJ2-4 and V is TRBV5-1; 10 nucleotides line up with TRBD1. CDR3 length: 14 residues. The ends lost 5 bases at V and 8 bases at J; junction bases unmatched: 7. Germline values: CDR1 SGHRS, CDR2 YFSETQ. CDR3 protein: CASSSGQGSHIQYF. The CDR3 DNA sequence: TGCGCCAGCAGTTCGGGACAGGGGAGCCACATTCAGTACTTC.

This chain joins TRBV7-9 and TRBJ1-4, with a tentative D call TRBD1 (6 bases). V shed 5 bases and J shed 4 bases, with 11 bases lying between them. Germline V lookup: CDR1 SEHNR, CDR2 FQNEAQ (reference sequence). CDR3 length equals 14 residues. The CDR3 protein is CASSGGRDNEKLFF. CDR3 nucleotides: TGTGCCAGCAGCGGGGGCAGGGATAATGAAAAACTGTTTTTT.

V is TRBV11-3 and J is TRBJ2-2, with TRBD1 matching over 7 bases. With 1 base clipped from V and 4 bases from J, the junction kept 0 bases outside the gene matches. This CDR3 contains 14 residues. CDR1 is SGHNT and CDR2 is YENEEA in the germline V gene. CDR3 protein: CASSLGQGTGELFF. The DNA of the CDR3 is TGTGCCAGCAGCTTAGGACAGGGCACCGGGGAGCTGTTTTTT.

J is TRBJ2-4 and V is TRBV4-1, with D maybe TRBD1 (5 bases). This CDR3 has 18 amino acids. The germline gives CDR1 MGHRA, CDR2 YSYEKL. The V and J ends lost 1 base and 0 bases respectively, with 16 bases between them. CDR3 sequence: CASSQGPPDSLAKNIQYF. The CDR3, as DNA: TGCGCCAGCAGCCAAGGGCCCCCTGACAGTCTAGCCAAAAACATTCAGTACTTC.